This T cell receptor (beta chain) was captured in a study of cytomegalovirus exposure and HLA in healthy donors. Primers: 60 Vbeta forward and 13 Jbeta reverse. Repertoires were generated with immunoSEQ multiplex PCR, while TCRdb's copy carries only in-frame clones and drops some. The sample includes 130,000 to 150,000 clones, around 76% of them seen just once. Unmatched junction bases numbered 15, after V lost 4 bases and J lost 1 base. The CDR3 runs to 18 residues. Germline V lookup: CDR1 SGDLS, CDR2 YYNGEE. Regarding the study as a whole: Overall, roughly 170 TCR beta chains were annotated as cytomegalovirus-associated. Later analysis showed TCR association rates varying by HLA locus, highest for DRB1 and lowest for HLA-C.

Remarks on this clone: The antigen is undetermined.

Material for sequencing was PBMCs. This chain connects TRBV9 to TRBJ2-7; 9 positions agree with TRBD2. This receptor was obtained from a man in his late teens or twenties in good health and CMV-seronegative. Here the CDR3 reads CASSPSELAGRGSYEQYF. In nucleotides, the CDR3 is TGTGCCAGCAGCCCCTCCGAGCTAGCGGGAAGGGGGTCCTACGAGCAGTACTTC.